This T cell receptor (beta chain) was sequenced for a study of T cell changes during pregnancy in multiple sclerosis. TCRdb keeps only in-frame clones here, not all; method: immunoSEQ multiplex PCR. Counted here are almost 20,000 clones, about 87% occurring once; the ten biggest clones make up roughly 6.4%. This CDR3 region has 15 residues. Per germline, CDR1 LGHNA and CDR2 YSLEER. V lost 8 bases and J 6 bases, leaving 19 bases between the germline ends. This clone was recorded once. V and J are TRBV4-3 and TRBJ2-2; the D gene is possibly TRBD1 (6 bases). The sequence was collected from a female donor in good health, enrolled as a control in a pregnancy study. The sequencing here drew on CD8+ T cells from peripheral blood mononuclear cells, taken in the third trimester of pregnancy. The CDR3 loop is CASGISSRGAGELFF. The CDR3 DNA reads TGCGCCAGCGGAATTAGTAGCAGGGGCGCCGGGGAGCTGTTTTTT.